This TCR beta chain was found in a study of cytomegalovirus exposure and HLA in healthy donors. Findings of the study overall: According to the study, 180 or so TCR beta chains were cytomegalovirus-associated. Researchers reported that a few CMV-associated chains were confirmed in vitro as CMV antigen-specific. The dataset shows that most TCR sequences were rare, while some public TCRs occurred in many donors.

As regards this clone: The antigen is not known.

The assay was immunoSEQ multiplex PCR, and TCRdb's table has in-frame clones only and misses some. Altogether tens of thousands of clones are present, roughly 95% being singletons, with the ten largest covering approximately 3.6%. The length of the CDR3 is 13 residues. The V gene end was trimmed by 3 bases and the J gene end by 7 bases; junction bases not matched to a gene: 2. From germline, CDR1 is LNHNV and CDR2 YYDKDF (reference sequence). The specimen sequenced was PBMCs. J is TRBJ2-1 and V is TRBV15; 8 nucleotides match TRBD1. This clonotype was sampled from a woman younger than 35 in good health and CMV-seropositive. DNA of the CDR3: TGTGCCACCAGCAGCAGACAGGGGAATGAGCAGTTCTTC. Its protein is CATSSRQGNEQFF.